These 27 T cell receptor beta chains came from one sample sequenced in a study of blood T cell repertoires in COVID-19. Here immunoSEQ multiplex PCR was the method, and the copy in TCRdb shows in-frame clones only, minus some. The sample gives about 300,000 clones, 70% to 90% of which show up once; 5.5% to 6% is in the top ten. Sequencing input: PBMCs or T cells enriched from blood (not recorded which). The receptors were sampled from a woman aged 25 to 39 who had recovered from COVID-19.

V usage is TRBV19 and J usage is TRBJ1-2; 10 nucleotides line up with TRBD1. CDR3 length equals 17 residues. J gave up 3 bases and V 3 bases, and 10 bases lay outside the gene matches. CDR1 is LNHDA, CDR2 SQIVND, per germline (reference sequence). In nucleotides, the CDR3 is TGTGCCAGTAGTATTCCGGGACAGGGGTCGGGTGACTATGGCTACACCTTC. It codes for CASSIPGQGSGDYGYTF.

The chain combines TRBV5-1 with TRBJ2-5; no clear D gene. CDR1 SGHRS and CDR2 YFSETQ come from the germline V gene. The CDR3 runs to 15 residues. V lost 5 bases and J 4 bases, leaving 18 bases between the germline ends. The CDR3 region is CASSRRWAAGETQYF. CDR3 coding DNA: TGCGCCAGCAGTCGTAGGTGGGCCGCCGGAGAGACCCAGTACTTC.

The CDR3 DNA reads TGTGCCAGCAGCCAAAGGCGACAGGGCCACGGCCAAGAGACCCAGTACTTC. It is translated as CASSQRRQGHGQETQYF. This sequence joins TRBV3-1 (or the pseudogene TRBV3-2) and TRBJ2-5; 7 nucleotides line up with TRBD1. This CDR3 contains 17 residues. Germline V gene sequence: CDR1 LGHDT, CDR2 YNNKEL (reference sequence). V trimming: 2 bases; J trimming: 1 base; junction bases outside the gene matches: 10.

The chain is built from TRBV7-3 and TRBJ1-2; D not certain. Per germline, CDR1 SGHTA and CDR2 FQGTGA. Trimming left V 5 bases short and J 7 bases short, with 17 bases between. The CDR3 has 14 amino acids. The CDR3 spells CASSAAGGTSGYTF. The CDR3 DNA reads as TGTGCCAGCAGCGCAGCGGGAGGAACTAGTGGCTACACCTTC.

This rearrangement joins TRBV25-1 to TRBJ1-2; D ambiguous. V was pared by 3 bases and J by 8 bases, with 13 bases between. Germline V gene sequence: CDR1 MGHDK, CDR2 SYGVNS. The CDR3 has 13 amino acids. CDR3 sequence reads: CASSDPLGRGYTF. The DNA of the CDR3 is TGTGCCAGCAGTGACCCCCTTGGCCGCGGCTACACCTTC.

In its sample, this clone was seen a few times. The rearrangement uses TRBV5-6 and TRBJ1-2; D might be TRBD1 (5 bases). Trimming took off 1 base at V and 0 bases at J, with 16 bases between the two ends. The CDR3 spans 17 residues. Germline-derived CDR1 and CDR2 are SGHDT and YYEEEE. The CDR3 spells CASSLSGRLTANYGYTF. The CDR3 bases are TGTGCCAGCAGCTTGAGTGGACGTCTGACAGCTAACTATGGCTACACCTTC.

The chain is built from TRBV4-3 and TRBJ2-7; D is possibly TRBD2 (5 bases). The CDR3 totals 15 residues. Trimming removed 3 bases from V and 0 bases from J, with 12 bases in between. The V gene's germline CDR1 is LGHNA and CDR2 YSLEER. CDR3: CASSQRAESSYEQYF. The CDR3 bases are TGCGCCAGCAGCCAGAGGGCTGAAAGCTCCTACGAGCAGTACTTC.

The V call is TRBV7-2, the J call TRBJ1-1; D is ambiguous. V shed 5 bases and J shed 4 bases, with 14 bases lying between them. The CDR3 totals 14 residues. Germline V gene data show CDR1 as SGHTA and CDR2 as FQGNSA. The CDR3 sequence: CASSPSALSTEAFF. DNA of the CDR3: TGTGCCAGCAGCCCTTCCGCGTTGTCCACTGAAGCTTTCTTT.

The rearrangement joins TRBV19 to TRBJ2-2; 9 positions match TRBD1. From germline, CDR1 is LNHDA and CDR2 SQIVND (reference sequence). Losses at the gene ends were 4 bases for V and 4 bases for J; bases not matched to a gene: 10. The CDR3 is made up of 17 amino acids. The chain's CDR3 is CASSTDLSGQGTGELFF. The CDR3 nucleotides read TGTGCCAGTAGTACAGACCTATCGGGACAGGGCACCGGGGAGCTGTTTTTT.

The chain carries TRBV3-1 (or the pseudogene TRBV3-2) and TRBJ2-2, with a possible D match to TRBD1 (6 bases). V shed 4 bases and J shed 0 bases, with 9 bases lying between them. Germline CDR1 is LGHDT and CDR2 is YNNKEL (reference sequence). CDR3 size: 15 residues. The CDR3, as DNA: TGTGCCAGCAGCCCCCGGACAGCGAACACCGGGGAGCTGTTTTTT. Translating gives CASSPRTANTGELFF.

The chain combines TRBV20-1 with TRBJ2-1, with TRBD1 matching over 11 bases. V shed 6 bases and J 8 bases; nucleotides not matched to a gene: 0. Germline assignment: CDR1 DFQATT and CDR2 SNEGSKA (reference sequence). There are 11 residues in the CDR3. The CDR3 DNA is TGCAGTGCGGGACAGGGGGATGAGCAGTTCTTC. It translates to CSAGQGDEQFF.

The rearrangement links TRBV27 to TRBJ2-1; maybe TRBD1 (7 bases). With 7 bases removed from V and 1 base from J, the gap between germline ends came to 26 bases. Per germline, CDR1 MNHEY and CDR2 SMNVEV (reference sequence). This CDR3 spans 19 amino acids. The CDR3 protein is CASTPAEGAFFPSYNEQFF. CDR3 nucleotide sequence: TGTGCCAGCACCCCCGCGGAGGGGGCTTTCTTCCCTTCCTACAATGAGCAGTTCTTC.

This clone was detected a few times. The chain carries TRBV15 and TRBJ1-2; D might be TRBD1 (5 bases). The CDR3 has 15 residues. Germline-derived CDR1 and CDR2 are LNHNV and YYDKDF (reference sequence). The V end was cut by 1 base, the J end by 5 bases, with 14 bases between. The DNA for the CDR3 is TGTGCCACCAGCAGAGGAGTGTGGGGCCTTTATGGCTACACCTTC. Translating gives CATSRGVWGLYGYTF.

There are a few counts of this clone. The rearrangement joins TRBV19 to TRBJ2-2; perhaps TRBD1 as D (6 bases). The CDR3 runs 15 residues. The ends were cut back, 2 bases at V and 5 bases at J, with 12 bases in the middle. Germline-derived CDR1 and CDR2 are LNHDA and SQIVND (reference sequence). The CDR3 nucleotides are TGTGCCAGTAGTATACTGAGGGGGTCTACCGGGGAGCTGTTTTTT. Residues: CASSILRGSTGELFF.

This chain joins TRBV5-1 and TRBJ1-1, with 8 positions matching TRBD1. J was trimmed by 6 bases and V by 4 bases; bases with no gene match: 5. Germline V gives CDR1 SGHRS, CDR2 YFSETQ. The CDR3 sequence is 13 residues long. Here the CDR3 reads CASSLTGVPEAFF. The CDR3 nucleotides read TGCGCCAGCAGCCTGACAGGGGTCCCTGAAGCTTTCTTT.

This chain joins TRBV7-9 and TRBJ1-2; a possible D gene is TRBD1 (6 bases). Looked up from germline, CDR1 is SEHNR and CDR2 is FQNEAQ (reference sequence). V dropped 5 bases and J dropped 8 bases, with 15 bases sitting between them. The CDR3 sequence is 13 residues long. CDR3 sequence (DNA): TGTGCCAGCAGCCTCCGGGGGGGCCGGGGCTACACCTTC. This codes for CASSLRGGRGYTF.

The chain is built from TRBV5-1 and TRBJ1-2; 10 nucleotides align to TRBD1. With 3 bases clipped from V and 8 bases from J, the junction kept 7 bases outside the gene matches. Germline assignment: CDR1 SGHRS and CDR2 YFSETQ. The CDR3 has 14 amino acids. The CDR3 DNA reads as TGCGCCAGCAGCTCGGGACAGGGGAGGGAAGGCTACACCTTC. Encoded protein: CASSSGQGREGYTF. The variable domain in full, completed from reference TRBV5-1 and TRBJ1-2, reads KAGVTQTPRYLIKTRGQQVTLSCSPISGHRSVSWYQQTPGQGLQFLFEYFSETQRNKGNFPGRFSGRQFSNSRSEMNVSTLELGDSALYLCASSSGQGREGYTFGSGTRLTVV.

V gene TRBV5-4 combines with J gene TRBJ2-5, with TRBD2 matching 8 bases. The CDR3 totals 17 residues. Germline trimming cut 0 bases from V and 5 bases from J; bases unmatched to any gene: 12. Germline CDR1 is SGHNT and CDR2 is YYREEE (reference sequence). The CDR3 DNA is TGTGCCAGCAGCTTGGATCGGCGGGGGGCCCGCAGGGAGACCCAGTACTTC. Its protein product is CASSLDRRGARRETQYF.

The genes are TRBV4-2 and TRBJ1-2; D might be TRBD1 (6 bases). Germline CDR1 LGHNA, CDR2 YNFKEQ. The V end was cut by 0 bases, the J end by 4 bases, with 15 bases between. The CDR3 has 16 amino acids. In nucleotides, the CDR3 is TGTGCCAGCAGCCAAGACGCGGACAGTGGGGTCTATGGCTACACCTTC. Amino acids: CASSQDADSGVYGYTF.

The rearrangement joins TRBV6-1 to TRBJ1-4; D is unresolved. Per the germline V gene, CDR1 is MNHNS and CDR2 is SASEGT. Trimming stripped 3 bases from V and 8 bases from J, with 7 bases between. This CDR3 is built from 12 residues. CDR3 in DNA: TGTGCCAGCAGTGACCGAGGGGAAAAACTGTTTTTT. It yields the protein CASSDRGEKLFF.

The CDR3 protein is CAWSVLGNYGYTF. For the CDR3, the DNA is TGTGCCTGGAGTGTACTCGGGAACTATGGCTACACCTTC. J is TRBJ1-2 and V is TRBV30; D remains unclear. The CDR3 extends over 13 amino acids. Germline V gene lookup returns CDR1 GTSNPN and CDR2 SVGIG (reference sequence). The germline V and J ends were trimmed by 0 bases and 2 bases, with 7 bases remaining between them.

This clone was counted between two and nine times. The chain is built from TRBV6-5 and TRBJ1-6; D call uncertain. CDR1 and CDR2 from the germline V gene are MNHEY and SVGAGI. V lost 4 bases and J lost 9, with 16 bases in between. This CDR3 contains 15 residues. The CDR3, as DNA: TGTGCCAGCAGTTCCTGGCCCAAAACCCCTTCACCCCTCCACTTT. It encodes CASSSWPKTPSPLHF.

This clone was observed a few times. This chain connects TRBV29-1 to TRBJ2-4; a weak D match, TRBD2 (5 bases). Trimming stripped 3 bases from V and 5 bases from J, with 11 bases between. From germline, CDR1 is SQVTM and CDR2 ANQGSEA. This CDR3 is 13 amino acids long. CDR3 region: CSVEAVAQNIQYF. Written as DNA, the CDR3 is TGCAGCGTTGAGGCTGTAGCGCAAAACATTCAGTACTTC.

The chain employs TRBV30 and TRBJ2-7; 7 positions agree with TRBD1. This CDR3 is built from 14 residues. J was trimmed by 7 bases and V by 3 bases; bases with no gene match: 12. From germline, CDR1 is GTSNPN and CDR2 SVGIG (reference sequence). The CDR3 here is CAWSLRGSIGEQYF. The CDR3 nucleotides read TGTGCCTGGAGCCTCAGGGGGTCCATCGGGGAGCAGTACTTC.

A single count supports this clone. V gene TRBV9 combines with J gene TRBJ2-1; perhaps TRBD1 as D (6 bases). CDR1 is SGDLS, CDR2 YYNGEE, per germline. V lost 5 bases to trimming and J lost 10 bases, with 13 bases between them. The CDR3 extends over 12 amino acids. The chain's CDR3 is CASRGTSDEQFF. CDR3 nucleotide sequence: TGTGCCAGCAGAGGGACAAGCGACGAGCAGTTCTTC.

V gene TRBV5-1 combines with J gene TRBJ1-5; D might be TRBD1 (6 bases). Trimming cost V 0 bases and J 6 bases, with 13 bases left between them. This CDR3 is built from 15 residues. From germline, CDR1 is SGHRS and CDR2 YFSETQ. CDR3 sequence (DNA): TGCGCCAGCAGCTTGGAGGCAGGGGCGGGTCAGCCCCAGCATTTT. The encoded protein is CASSLEAGAGQPQHF.

This rearrangement joins TRBV19 to TRBJ1-2; 8 nucleotides line up with TRBD1. CDR3 length: 15 residues. In germline, CDR1 is LNHDA, CDR2 SQIVND (reference sequence). V was pared by 3 bases and J by 4 bases, with 7 bases of the junction left unmatched. The CDR3 sequence is CASSIGQGALYGYTF. As DNA, the CDR3 is TGTGCCAGTAGTATTGGACAGGGTGCCCTCTATGGCTACACCTTC.